This T cell receptor (beta chain) originates from a study of identical twins. Trimming took off 4 bases at V and 1 base at J, with 13 bases between the two ends. Germline assignment: CDR1 KGHSH and CDR2 LQKENI. This CDR3 has 15 residues. TCRdb independently ran MiXCR on the 5' RACE reads; one entry per CDR3 protein. The sample yields 1.5 million to 2 million distinct CDR3 sequences, under 35% seen once. This clonotype was detected only a few times. The TCR sequence derives from a newborn girl in good health. The sample comprised cord blood. V and J are TRBV18 and TRBJ1-2, with D perhaps matching TRBD1 (5 bases). The CDR3 region is CASSLVDSINYGYTF. The CDR3 DNA is TGTGCCAGCTCACTCGTCGACAGTATTAACTATGGCTACACCTTC.